Below, 27 T cell receptor beta chains from the same sample are listed, as sequenced in a study of blood T cell repertoires in COVID-19. Some clones are missing from TCRdb's copy, which holds only in-frame ones; the method was immunoSEQ multiplex PCR. The sample lists about 130,000 clones, less than 90% occurring once. The source material was peripheral blood. The receptors come from a man aged 55 to 70 with acute or convalescent COVID-19.

The chain carries TRBV29-1 and TRBJ1-1; possibly TRBD1 for D (6 bases). Germline CDR1 SQVTM, CDR2 ANQGSEA. The CDR3 runs to 13 residues. Here the CDR3 reads CNHTWGQNTEAFF. The DNA of the CDR3 is TGCAACCACACATGGGGACAGAACACTGAAGCTTTCTTT.

This CDR3 is CASSAAGGGEKLFF. CDR3 nucleotide sequence: TGTGCCAGCAGTGCCGCAGGGGGAGGCGAAAAACTGTTTTTT. The chain employs TRBV28 and TRBJ1-4; 7 nucleotides agree with TRBD1. Germline lookup yields CDR1 MDHEN and CDR2 SYDVKM. The V segment lost 5 bases and the J segment 8 bases; nucleotides outside the gene matches: 8. CDR3 size: 14 residues.

The J gene is TRBJ1-2, the V gene TRBV6-5, with TRBD1 matching over 7 bases. Germline loops: CDR1 MNHEY, CDR2 SVGAGI. The CDR3 runs to 11 residues. V dropped 5 bases and J dropped 8; count of bases not matched to a gene: 2. CDR3 sequence: CASSNRGGYTF. CDR3 nucleotide sequence: TGTGCCAGCAGTAACAGGGGCGGCTACACCTTC.

This CDR3 is CASSSRPGGADREQYF. The CDR3 DNA follows: TGTGCCAGCAGCTCACGTCCAGGGGGCGCGGACCGCGAGCAGTACTTC. The chain couples TRBV5-5 to TRBJ2-7, with 8 positions matching TRBD1. The CDR3 is made up of 16 amino acids. CDR1 and CDR2 from the germline V gene are SGHKS and YYEKEE (reference sequence). J lost 6 bases, V lost 3 bases, and 14 bases had no gene match.

The V and J genes are TRBV5-4 and TRBJ2-5; possible D gene TRBD1, 6 bases. This CDR3 spans 16 amino acids. The V gene lost 4 bases and the J gene lost 5 bases, with 21 bases spanning the gap. In germline, CDR1 is SGHNT, CDR2 YYREEE (reference sequence). The CDR3 bases are TGTGCCAGCAGCCCCTCTCGAGGGGGAAGAGGGGAGACCCAGTACTTC. This sequence encodes CASSPSRGGRGETQYF.

The chain combines TRBV5-4 with TRBJ2-5; D perhaps matches TRBD2 (5 bases). The CDR3 spans 13 residues. V was cut by 4 bases and J by 3 bases, with 10 bases left in between. CDR1 and CDR2 from the germline V gene are SGHNT and YYREEE (reference sequence). DNA of the CDR3: TGTGCCAGCAGCCCCCGGGAAGAAGAGACCCAGTACTTC. Its protein is CASSPREEETQYF.

This clone occurred a few times. The rearrangement joins TRBV9 to TRBJ1-3, with D possibly TRBD1 on 6 matching bases. V was trimmed by 10 bases and J by 0 bases, leaving 17 bases between them. Germline V gene lookup returns CDR1 SGDLS and CDR2 YYNGEE. This CDR3 is built from 15 residues. CDR3: CAFDTQGHSGNTIYF. The CDR3 DNA sequence: TGTGCCTTCGACACCCAGGGACACTCTGGAAACACCATATATTTT.

This chain connects TRBV7-9 to TRBJ2-3; D not certain. Germline values: CDR1 SEHNR, CDR2 FQNEAQ (reference sequence). V was cut by 3 bases and J by 5 bases, with 9 bases left in between. The CDR3 runs to 13 residues. The chain's CDR3 is CASSFSSGDTQYF. CDR3 DNA sequence: TGTGCCAGCAGCTTTTCGTCGGGAGATACGCAGTATTTT.

The rearrangement joins TRBV7-9 to TRBJ1-1; 7 bases match TRBD1. This CDR3 spans 14 amino acids. Germline V gene sequence: CDR1 SEHNR, CDR2 FQNEAQ (reference sequence). The junction had 3 bases not matched to a gene; V was cut back by 5 bases and J by 0 bases. The CDR3 is CASSADRVNTEAFF. Here the CDR3 DNA reads TGTGCCAGCAGCGCTGACAGGGTGAACACTGAAGCTTTCTTT.

This chain connects TRBV19 to TRBJ2-1, with 10 bases aligning to TRBD1. The junction had 5 bases not matched to a gene; V was cut back by 4 bases and J by 2 bases. This CDR3 is 16 amino acids long. Germline V gene data show CDR1 as LNHDA and CDR2 as SQIVND (reference sequence). The CDR3 protein is CASSTRQGAAYNEQFF. DNA of the CDR3: TGTGCCAGTAGTACAAGACAGGGGGCGGCCTACAATGAGCAGTTCTTC. The whole variable domain, filled in from reference TRBV19 and TRBJ2-1, reads DGGITQSPKYLFRKEGQNVTLSCEQNLNHDAMYWYRQDPGQGLRLIYYSQIVNDFQKGDIAEGYSVSREKKESFPLTVTSAQKNPTAFYLCASSTRQGAAYNEQFFGPGTRLTVL.

This chain connects TRBV19 to TRBJ2-3, with a possible D match to TRBD1 (5 bases). Germline V gene data show CDR1 as LNHDA and CDR2 as SQIVND (reference sequence). The CDR3 extends over 15 amino acids. The germline V and J ends were trimmed by 3 bases and 2 bases, with 12 bases remaining between them. The CDR3 sequence: CASSIGAGATDTQYF. CDR3 nucleotides: TGTGCCAGTAGTATTGGGGCAGGAGCCACAGATACGCAGTATTTT.

The CDR3 loop is CASSPPHNSPLHF. CDR3 nucleotide sequence: TGTGCCAGCAGCCCTCCTCATAATTCACCCCTCCACTTT. The V and J genes are TRBV6-6 and TRBJ1-6, with D hard to call. The CDR3 extends over 13 amino acids. V shed 6 bases and J shed 5 bases, with 8 bases lying between them. Germline CDR1 reads MNHNY; CDR2 reads SVGAGI (reference sequence).

This chain uses TRBV29-1 with TRBJ2-1; TRBD1 is a possible D gene (5 bases). CDR1 SQVTM and CDR2 ANQGSEA come from the germline V gene. V was cut by 1 base and J by 6 bases, with 16 bases left in between. This CDR3 region has 15 residues. DNA of the CDR3: TGCAGCGTTGAAGGGACCGACAGATTTTTCAATGAGCAGTTCTTC. Protein: CSVEGTDRFFNEQFF.

This chain connects TRBV28 to TRBJ1-2; the match to TRBD1 covers 8 bases. The germline V gene encodes CDR1 MDHEN and CDR2 SYDVKM. CDR3 length: 14 amino acids. V shed 8 bases and J 4 bases; nucleotides not matched to a gene: 9. The CDR3, as DNA: TGTGCCAGCTCGACAGGGGACACTTTCTATGGCTACACCTTC. It encodes CASSTGDTFYGYTF.

This clone was picked up one time. The rearrangement joins TRBV6-6 to TRBJ1-2; D is uncertain. Trimming pared 6 bases from V and 5 bases from J, leaving 4 bases between. This CDR3 contains 10 residues. Germline CDR1 reads MNHNY; CDR2 reads SVGAGI (reference sequence). The CDR3 nucleotides are TGTGCCAGCAGGGAGTATGGCTACACCTTC. Protein: CASREYGYTF.

The chain uses TRBV10-3 and TRBJ1-4; maybe TRBD1 (5 bases). The V gene's germline CDR1 is ENHRY and CDR2 SYGVKD. The CDR3 has 13 amino acids. Trimming shortened V by 6 bases and J by 7 bases, and 12 bases separated the two germline ends. The CDR3, as DNA: TGTGCCATCAGGGGGGGGACTCTTGAAAAACTGTTTTTT. Translating gives CAIRGGTLEKLFF.

This clone appeared a single time. J is TRBJ1-2 and V is TRBV9; tentatively, D is TRBD1 (6 bases). V shed 0 bases and J shed 5 bases, with 8 bases lying between them. The CDR3 is 13 amino acids. CDR1 and CDR2 from the germline V gene are SGDLS and YYNGEE. The CDR3 DNA sequence: TGTGCCAGCAGCGTAGCTACAGGGTATGGCTACACCTTC. Its protein is CASSVATGYGYTF.

V usage is TRBV7-9 and J usage is TRBJ2-1; TRBD2 might be the D (6 bases). Trimming stripped 6 bases from V and 5 bases from J, with 17 bases between. This CDR3 region has 15 residues. CDR1 is SEHNR and CDR2 is FQNEAQ in the germline V gene (reference sequence). CDR3 amino acids: CASSSGFGGDNEQFF. DNA for the CDR3: TGTGCCAGCAGTTCGGGTTTCGGCGGGGACAATGAGCAGTTCTTC.

J is TRBJ2-2 and V is TRBV5-1, with 8 bases lining up with TRBD1. The CDR3 extends over 16 amino acids. V gave up 1 base and J gave up 0 bases; unmatched junction bases: 2. CDR1 is SGHRS and CDR2 is YFSETQ in the germline V gene. The DNA for the CDR3 is TGCGCCAGCAGCTTGTCACAGGGGGCGAACACCGGGGAGCTGTTTTTT. This translates into CASSLSQGANTGELFF.

The chain employs TRBV5-1 and TRBJ2-7; 13 nucleotides align to TRBD2. Losses at the gene ends were 0 bases for V and 7 bases for J; bases not matched to a gene: 1. Germline V gene data show CDR1 as SGHRS and CDR2 as YFSETQ. The CDR3 is 14 residues long. CDR3 bases: TGCGCCAGCAGCTTGGGACTAGCGGGAGGAGAGCAGTACTTC. This encodes CASSLGLAGGEQYF.

The chain links TRBV5-1 to TRBJ2-2, with TRBD1 as a possible D gene (5 bases). CDR1 and CDR2 from the germline V gene are SGHRS and YFSETQ. Between the trimmed V and J ends, which lost 4 bases and 1 base, there was a span of 11 bases. The CDR3 sequence is 15 residues long. Here the CDR3 reads CASSPLDKNTGELFF. The CDR3 bases are TGCGCCAGCAGCCCGCTGGACAAGAACACCGGGGAGCTGTTTTTT.

As concerns this clone: A read error may produce the germline difference seen at one junction end. The chain combines TRBV11-2 with TRBJ2-7; no definite D call. CDR1 and CDR2 from the germline V gene are SGHAT and FQNNGV. The CDR3 loop spans 12 amino acids. The CDR3 nucleotides are TGTGCCAGCAGCGTAGACTCTCAGGAGCAGTACTTC. It encodes CASSVDSQEQYF.

The chain couples TRBV19 to TRBJ2-3, with a tentative D call TRBD2 (7 bases). Germline CDR1 reads LNHDA; CDR2 reads SQIVND (reference sequence). The length of the CDR3 is 14 residues. V shed 9 bases and J shed 4 bases, with 17 bases lying between them. CDR3 in DNA: TGTGCCAGCCGGGGGGCTCAGGGTCCAGATACGCAGTATTTT. Translation: CASRGAQGPDTQYF.

The rearrangement joins TRBV7-3 to TRBJ2-1; 10 bases agree with TRBD2. The V and J ends lost 4 bases and 6 bases, in that order; junction bases with no gene match: 6. The CDR3 has 15 residues. Germline CDR1 SGHTA, CDR2 FQGTGA. CDR3 region: CASSSSGSSVNEQFF. In DNA form, the CDR3 reads TGTGCCAGCAGCTCTAGCGGGAGTAGCGTCAATGAGCAGTTCTTC.

The gene calls are TRBV5-6 and TRBJ1-1; the D gene is possibly TRBD1 (5 bases). Trimming took 6 bases from V and 3 from J, leaving 15 bases between them. The germline CDR1 and CDR2 sequences are SGHDT and YYEEEE. This CDR3 comprises 14 residues. The CDR3 reads CASNPQVRDTEAFF. Written as DNA, the CDR3 is TGTGCCAGCAACCCACAGGTTAGGGACACTGAAGCTTTCTTT.

This chain links TRBV19 with TRBJ1-2; TRBD1 matches 7 bases. Looked up from germline, CDR1 is LNHDA and CDR2 is SQIVND (reference sequence). V lost 4 bases to trimming and J lost 8 bases; unmatched junction nucleotides: 7. The CDR3 spans 13 residues. As DNA, the CDR3 is TGTGCCAGTAGTACCGAGACAGGGTTGGGCTACACCTTC. Its translation: CASSTETGLGYTF.

This chain links TRBV12-5 with TRBJ1-4; 9 bases align to TRBD1. CDR1 is LGHNT, CDR2 FRNRAP, per germline. V gave up 0 bases and J gave up 6 bases; unmatched junction bases: 8. The CDR3 has 17 residues. The CDR3 DNA is TGTGCTAGTGGTTTGGTACGGCCGGGACAGGGATATGAAAAACTGTTTTTT. This encodes CASGLVRPGQGYEKLFF.